This entry features one TCR beta chain sequence. The protocol was immunoSEQ multiplex PCR, while the TCRdb copy is restricted to in-frame clones and leaves out a portion. Here the sample spans around 370,000 clones, about 93% being singletons. The CDR3 consists of 16 residues. The germline V gene encodes CDR1 SEHNR and CDR2 FQNEAQ (reference sequence). Trimming removed 1 base from V and 7 bases from J; junction bases left unmatched: 10. This specimen belongs to a study of blood T cell repertoires in COVID-19. The chain carries TRBV7-9 and TRBJ2-4; TRBD2 matches 7 bases. This clonotype was sampled from a woman between 18 and 29 years old who had recovered from COVID-19. The sample taken for sequencing was peripheral blood. The CDR3, as DNA: TGTGCCAGCAGCTTAGTAGGCGGGAGCGACCGCAACATTCAGTACTTC. It encodes CASSLVGGSDRNIQYF.